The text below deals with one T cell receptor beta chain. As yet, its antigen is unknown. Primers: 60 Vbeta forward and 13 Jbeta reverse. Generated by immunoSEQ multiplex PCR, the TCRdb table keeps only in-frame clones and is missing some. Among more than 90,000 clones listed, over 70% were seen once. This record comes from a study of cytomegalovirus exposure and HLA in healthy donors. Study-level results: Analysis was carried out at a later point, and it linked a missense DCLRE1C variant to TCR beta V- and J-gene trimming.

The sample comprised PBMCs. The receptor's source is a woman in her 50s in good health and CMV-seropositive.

CDR3 nucleotide sequence: TGTGCCAGCAGCCCTTCAGTGGCGGGGTTCGGTCAGCCCCAGCATTTT. This codes for CASSPSVAGFGQPQHF. The chain uses TRBV27 and TRBJ1-5; D ambiguous. The CDR3 has 16 amino acids. The V end was cut by 6 bases, the J end by 6 bases, with 21 bases between. In germline, CDR1 is MNHEY, CDR2 SMNVEV (reference sequence).